This T cell receptor (beta chain) originates from a study of post-analysis software for immune sequencing data. Overall study results and limits: Patients showed TRBV5-6, TRBV5-1 and TRBV20-1 among five TRBV segments more frequent than in controls.

To note about this clonotype: Antigen: not known.

The CDR3 sequence is 13 residues long. V was shortened by 4 bases and J by 4 bases, with 13 bases between the two germline ends. The germline V gene encodes CDR1 SQVTM and CDR2 ANQGSEA. TCR beta cDNA libraries included unique molecular identifiers. TCRdb reanalysed the PCR reads using MiXCR and keeps one entry per CDR3 protein. Of some 370,000 distinct CDR3 sequences in the sample, around 33% were seen once. The sequence was obtained from a girl aged 10-17 years with multiple sclerosis. J is TRBJ1-2 and V is TRBV29-1, with unresolved D. Material: blood. CDR3 in amino acids: CSVGEDPGYGYTF. CDR3 DNA: TGCAGCGTTGGGGAGGACCCGGGCTATGGCTACACCTTC.